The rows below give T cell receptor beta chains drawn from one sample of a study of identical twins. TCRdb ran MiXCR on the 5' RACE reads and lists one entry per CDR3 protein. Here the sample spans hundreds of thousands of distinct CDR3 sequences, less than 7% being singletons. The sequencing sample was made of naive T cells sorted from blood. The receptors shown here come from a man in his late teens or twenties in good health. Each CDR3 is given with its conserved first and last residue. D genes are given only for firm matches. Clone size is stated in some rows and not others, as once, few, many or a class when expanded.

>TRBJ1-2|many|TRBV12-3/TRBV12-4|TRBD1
TGTGCCAGCAAAAGGGGACAGGGTACCGTTGGCTACACCTTC
CASKRGQGTVGYTF
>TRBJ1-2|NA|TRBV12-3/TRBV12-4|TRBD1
TGTGCCAGCAGTCGACCGGGACAGACTAGCTATGGCTACACCTTC
CASSRPGQTSYGYTF
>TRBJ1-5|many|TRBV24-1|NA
TGTGCCACCAGTGATTCTACAGGGCCGGCCGGGCCCCAGCATTTT
CATSDSTGPAGPQHF
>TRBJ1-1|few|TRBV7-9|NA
TGTGCCAGCAGCTTAGCTGGCCCTGAAGCTTTCTTT
CASSLAGPEAFF
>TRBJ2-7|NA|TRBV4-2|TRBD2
TGTGCCAGCAGCCAAGACCCCCTCGTAGCGGGGAGCTCCTACGAGCAGTACTTC
CASSQDPLVAGSSYEQYF
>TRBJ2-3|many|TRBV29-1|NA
TGCAGCGTTGACGGTCCTAGCACAGATACGCAGTATTTT
CSVDGPSTDTQYF
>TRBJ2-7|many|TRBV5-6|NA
TGTGCCAGCAGCTTCTACAGGTCACAGAACTACGAGCAGTACTTC
CASSFYRSQNYEQYF
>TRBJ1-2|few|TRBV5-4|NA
TGTGCCAGCAGCAGCAGGGATCACTATGGCTACACCTTC
CASSSRDHYGYTF
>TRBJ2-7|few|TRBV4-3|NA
TGCGCCAGCAGCCAAGATTCTCGGGGGAACTACGAGCAGTACTTC
CASSQDSRGNYEQYF
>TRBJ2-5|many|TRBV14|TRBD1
TGTGCCAGCAGCTCGACAGGGAAGGAGACCCAGTACTTC
CASSSTGKETQYF
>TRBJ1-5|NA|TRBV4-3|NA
TGCGCCAGCAGCCAAGGACGATTTAGCAATCAGCCCCAGCATTTT
CASSQGRFSNQPQHF
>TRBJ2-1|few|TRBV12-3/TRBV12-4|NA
TGTGCCAGCAACCTCCCTCGAAGGGACGGGAGAGGAGACAATGAGCAGTTCTTC
CASNLPRRDGRGDNEQFF
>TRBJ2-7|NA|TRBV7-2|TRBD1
TGTGCCAGCAGCATCAGCCGGGACAGGGGCGGCGAGCAGTACTTC
CASSISRDRGGEQYF
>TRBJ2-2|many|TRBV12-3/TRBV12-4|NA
TGTGCCAGCAGTTTAGTCTCAGGAGCCACCGGGGAGCTGTTTTTT
CASSLVSGATGELFF
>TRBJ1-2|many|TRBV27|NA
TGTGCCAGCAGCCAAGGGGTCGGGTATGGCTACACCTTC
CASSQGVGYGYTF
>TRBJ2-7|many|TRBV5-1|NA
TGCGCCAGCAGTGGGCAATCGAACAACGAGCAGTACTTC
CASSGQSNNEQYF
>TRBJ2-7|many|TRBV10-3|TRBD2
TGTGCCATCAGTGAGTCAAGCGGGAGAGCCTACGAGCAGTACTTC
CAISESSGRAYEQYF
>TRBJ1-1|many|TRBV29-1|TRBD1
TGCAGCGTTCCTGGACAGGTGAACACTGAAGCTTTCTTT
CSVPGQVNTEAFF
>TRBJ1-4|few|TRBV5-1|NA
TGCGCCAGCAGCTATACCACCGGAGATGAAAAACTGTTTTTT
CASSYTTGDEKLFF
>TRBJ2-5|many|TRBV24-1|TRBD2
TGTGCCACCAGTGATGGGCGGGGGAGGAGGGAAAAGACCCAGTACTTC
CATSDGRGRREKTQYF
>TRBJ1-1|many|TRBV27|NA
TGTGCCAGCAGTGTGGGCGAGCATACTGAAGCTTTCTTT
CASSVGEHTEAFF
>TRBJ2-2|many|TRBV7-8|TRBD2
TGTGCCAGCAGCCAGGGACTAGCTGGCGGGGAGCTGTTTTTT
CASSQGLAGGELFF
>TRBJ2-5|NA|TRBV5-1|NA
TGCGCCAGCAGCATGGGCGACTTAGGGACCCAGTACTTC
CASSMGDLGTQYF
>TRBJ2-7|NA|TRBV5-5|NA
TGTGCCAGCAGCTTGACAGGGAACCCACTACGGGAGCAGTACTTC
CASSLTGNPLREQYF
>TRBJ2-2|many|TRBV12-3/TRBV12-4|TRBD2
TGTGCCAGCCGACTAGCGGGAGAGGCCGGGGAGCTGTTTTTT
CASRLAGEAGELFF
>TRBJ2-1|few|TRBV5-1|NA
TGCGCCAGCATGGGGTCGGAAAGCTCCTACAATGAGCAGTTCTTC
CASMGSESSYNEQFF